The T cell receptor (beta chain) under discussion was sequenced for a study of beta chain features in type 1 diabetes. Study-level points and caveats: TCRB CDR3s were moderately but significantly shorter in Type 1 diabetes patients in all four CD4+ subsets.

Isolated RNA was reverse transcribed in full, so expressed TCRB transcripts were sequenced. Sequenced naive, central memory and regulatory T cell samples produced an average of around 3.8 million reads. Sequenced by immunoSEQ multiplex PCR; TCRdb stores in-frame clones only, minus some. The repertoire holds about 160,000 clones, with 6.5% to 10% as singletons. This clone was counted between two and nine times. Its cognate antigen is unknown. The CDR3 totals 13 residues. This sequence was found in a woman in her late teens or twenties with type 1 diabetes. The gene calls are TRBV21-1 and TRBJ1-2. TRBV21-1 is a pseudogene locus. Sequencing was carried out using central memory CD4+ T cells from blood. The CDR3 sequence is CAGGGRDEFGYTF. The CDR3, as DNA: TGTGCCGGGGGGGGACGGGACGAGTTTGGCTACACCTTC.